This T cell receptor beta chain was profiled in a study of memory CD4+ T cells and cytomegalovirus serostatus. TCRdb's copy holds only in-frame clones and misses some; the assay was immunoSEQ multiplex PCR. Of over 60,000 clones in the sample, roughly four fifths were seen once. Single viable CD3+CD4+CD8-CD45RO+ cells were sorted as the memory CD4+ T cells. With 4 bases removed from V and 6 bases from J, the gap between germline ends came to 17 bases. CDR3 length equals 15 residues. Germline assignment: CDR1 LNHDA and CDR2 SQIVND (reference sequence). This TCR came from an adult in good health and CMV-seronegative. The sequencing sample was made of memory CD4+ T cells from blood. The rearrangement uses TRBV19 and TRBJ2-3; the D gene is possibly TRBD1 (5 bases). In nucleotides, the CDR3 is TGTGCCAGTAGTAAGGGGCAACAAATGGCGGATACGCAGTATTTT. Amino acid sequence: CASSKGQQMADTQYF.